This T cell receptor (beta chain) was sequenced for a study of cytomegalovirus exposure and HLA in healthy donors. The CDR3 contains 16 residues. CDR1 is SEHNR, CDR2 FQNEAQ, per germline (reference sequence). This clone occurred a few times. Its ends do not fully match the called genes, so a read error is possible. PCR primers comprised 60 Vbeta and 13 Jbeta primers. Assay: immunoSEQ multiplex PCR; the TCRdb copy retains only in-frame clones and omits some. The table has 140,000 or so clones, around three quarters seen once; the top ten hold approximately 2%. The rearrangement uses TRBV7-9 and TRBJ2-3; tentatively, D is TRBD2 (6 bases). The receptor's source is a woman aged 40 to 55 in good health and CMV-seronegative. The sample was PBMCs. CDR3 DNA sequence: TGTTCCAGCATCGCAGGTGGGCGGGGACGCACAGATACGCAGTATTTT. It codes for CSSIAGGRGRTDTQYF.